The next 14 T cell receptor beta chains were all read from a single sample in a study of beta chain features in type 1 diabetes. General study results and limits: In every one of the four CD4+ subsets, TCRB CDR3s were moderately but significantly shorter in Type 1 diabetes patients.

Reverse transcription of all isolated RNA meant that expressed TCRB transcripts were sequenced. The repertoire was sequenced with immunoSEQ multiplex PCR; TCRdb's copy has only in-frame clones and lacks some. The table records under 55,000 clones, approximately 45% of them present only once. No antigen has been assigned to these receptors. Specimen: Tregs from blood. Receptors were obtained from a man younger than 45 with type 1 diabetes.

This clone was found a few times. The chain links TRBV28 to TRBJ1-1; maybe TRBD1 (6 bases). The CDR3 spans 11 residues. V gave up 5 bases and J gave up 6 bases, with 7 bases separating them. Germline V lookup: CDR1 MDHEN, CDR2 SYDVKM. The CDR3 loop is CASSRTAEAFF. The CDR3 bases are TGTGCCAGCAGTCGGACAGCTGAAGCTTTCTTT.

On this clone itself: A read error may produce the germline difference seen at one junction end. Other nucleotide sequences in the sample specify the same CDR3. This chain uses TRBV27 with TRBJ2-7, with D possibly TRBD1 on 6 matching bases. The CDR3 runs 14 residues. Germline CDR1 reads MNHEY; CDR2 reads SMNVEV (reference sequence). The CDR3 region has the DNA TGCGCCAGCAGTTTATTGGGACAAGGATACGAGCAGTACTTC. The encoded protein is CASSLLGQGYEQYF.

The gene calls are TRBV28 and TRBJ2-3; 7 nucleotides agree with TRBD2. The CDR3 has 16 residues. CDR1 and CDR2 (germline): MDHEN, SYDVKM. Trimming at V came to 7 bases and at J to 4 bases, leaving 14 bases not matched to a gene. This CDR3 reads CASIDLGRGGSDTQYF. In DNA, the CDR3 is TGTGCCAGCATCGACCTAGGAAGGGGAGGGTCAGATACGCAGTATTTT.

CDR3 nucleotides: TGTGCCAGCAGCTCAATAGGGGATGAGCAGTTCTTC. Its protein product is CASSSIGDEQFF. The chain joins TRBV11-1 to TRBJ2-1; tentatively, D is TRBD1 (5 bases). The V gene's germline CDR1 is SGHAT and CDR2 FQDESV (reference sequence). V gave up 4 bases and J gave up 8 bases, with 9 bases separating them. The CDR3 has 12 residues.

In its sample, this clone was seen a few times. The chain combines TRBV7-3 with TRBJ2-2; 7 bases match TRBD2. The CDR3 runs to 17 residues. The germline V gene encodes CDR1 SGHTA and CDR2 FQGTGA. Trimming removed 0 bases from V and 6 bases from J; junction bases left unmatched: 10. This CDR3 reads CASSLTPRGSGAGELFF. The CDR3 nucleotides read TGTGCCAGCAGCTTAACTCCGCGCGGGAGCGGAGCCGGGGAGCTGTTTTTT.

The chain uses TRBV29-1 and TRBJ2-3; no clear D gene. The CDR3 has 13 amino acids. The V end lost 7 bases, the J end lost 2 bases, and 13 bases lay between the germline ends. Germline V gene sequence: CDR1 SQVTM, CDR2 ANQGSEA. In DNA, the CDR3 is TGCAGCGCCCTACCGGGTCTCACAGATACGCAGTATTTT. It encodes CSALPGLTDTQYF.

This clone was seen more than once but under ten times. V usage is TRBV19 and J usage is TRBJ2-3; a weak D match, TRBD2 (6 bases). Germline V gene data show CDR1 as LNHDA and CDR2 as SQIVND (reference sequence). Between the trimmed V and J ends, which lost 3 bases and 4 bases, there was a span of 8 bases. The CDR3 totals 13 residues. The CDR3 is CASSMPGADTQYF. CDR3 sequence (DNA): TGTGCCAGTAGTATGCCGGGGGCAGATACGCAGTATTTT.

The sample holds a few counts of this clone. This rearrangement joins TRBV2 to TRBJ1-5; 9 bases agree with TRBD1. Germline CDR1 and CDR2: SNHLY and FYNNEI. V lost 6 bases to trimming and J lost 0 bases; unmatched junction nucleotides: 3. This CDR3 spans 15 amino acids. For the CDR3, the DNA is TGTGCCAGCAGAGGACAGGGGTATAGCAATCAGCCCCAGCATTTT. Protein product: CASRGQGYSNQPQHF.

The chain combines TRBV7-2 with TRBJ2-3; tentatively, D is TRBD2 (5 bases). The CDR3 extends over 19 amino acids. Trimming cost V 2 bases and J 1 base, with 22 bases left between them. CDR1 and CDR2 (germline): SGHTA, FQGNSA. CDR3 sequence: CASSLRGKEGRYGTDTQYF. The CDR3 region has the DNA TGTGCCAGCAGCTTAAGAGGGAAAGAGGGCCGTTACGGCACAGATACGCAGTATTTT.

The J gene is TRBJ2-7, the V gene TRBV14; 8 positions agree with TRBD2. The ends lost 0 bases at V and 5 bases at J; junction bases unmatched: 6. In germline, CDR1 is SGHDN, CDR2 FVKESK. CDR3 length: 15 amino acids. The CDR3 spells CASSQDSGRAHEQYF. The CDR3, as DNA: TGTGCCAGCAGCCAAGACTCCGGGAGGGCCCACGAGCAGTACTTC.

The chain is built from TRBV12-5 and TRBJ2-3; the match to TRBD2 covers 9 bases. CDR1 and CDR2 (germline): LGHNT, FRNRAP. The CDR3 covers 16 residues. V was clipped by 6 bases and J by 6 bases; unmatched bases: 13. CDR3 coding DNA: TGTGCTAGTGGCAGCGGGAGGCCCGAAATGGGGGATACGCAGTATTTT. Translation gives CASGSGRPEMGDTQYF.

The chain couples TRBV10-3 to TRBJ2-5; D might be TRBD2 (7 bases). CDR1 ENHRY and CDR2 SYGVKD come from the germline V gene. Trimming removed 8 bases at V and 5 bases at J, with 24 bases between. CDR3 length: 16 amino acids. CDR3 loop: CAISEGTTGLGETQYF. CDR3 bases: TGTGCCATCTCCGAAGGGACTACAGGGTTAGGGGAGACCCAGTACTTC.

CDR3 sequence reads: CASSLRLASEQYF. The DNA for the CDR3 is TGTGCCAGCAGCTTGCGACTAGCTAGCGAGCAGTACTTC. The chain is built from TRBV5-5 and TRBJ2-7; TRBD2 matches at 7 bases. The length of the CDR3 is 13 residues. Germline loops: CDR1 SGHKS, CDR2 YYEKEE (reference sequence). V lost 1 base and J lost 6; bases outside the gene matches: 4.

This clone was counted between two and nine times. V usage is TRBV28 and J usage is TRBJ1-5; TRBD1 agrees at 7 bases. Trimming removed 2 bases from V and 5 bases from J; junction bases left unmatched: 3. Germline CDR1 and CDR2: MDHEN and SYDVKM. This CDR3 is built from 14 residues. The CDR3 DNA sequence: TGTGCCAGCAGTTTAACAGGGGATTATCAGCCCCAGCATTTT. Amino acids: CASSLTGDYQPQHF. The whole variable domain, remainder taken from reference TRBV28 and TRBJ1-5, is DVKVTQSSRYLVKRTGEKVFLECVQDMDHENMFWYRQDPGLGLRLIYFSYDVKMKEKGDIPEGYSVSREKKERFSLILESASTNQTSMYLCASSLTGDYQPQHFGDGTRLSIL.